This T cell receptor beta chain was recorded in a study of siplizumab effects on memory and regulatory T cells. The CDR3 contains 14 residues. CDR1 is MNHEY, CDR2 SMNVEV, per germline (reference sequence). J gave up 7 bases and V 7 bases, and 5 bases lay outside the gene matches. TCRdb's table, derived via immunoSEQ multiplex PCR, lists solely in-frame clones and lacks some. Among more than 75,000 clones, roughly 93% were seen once, and the ten largest hold under 8.5%. The receptor comes from a human donor in good health. The sequenced sample was CD8+ T cells sorted from blood. This rearrangement joins TRBV27 to TRBJ1-6; the match to TRBD1 covers 9 bases. In nucleotides, the CDR3 is TGTGCCAGCAAATCCGGGACAGGGAATTCACCCCTCCACTTT. Protein sequence: CASKSGTGNSPLHF.